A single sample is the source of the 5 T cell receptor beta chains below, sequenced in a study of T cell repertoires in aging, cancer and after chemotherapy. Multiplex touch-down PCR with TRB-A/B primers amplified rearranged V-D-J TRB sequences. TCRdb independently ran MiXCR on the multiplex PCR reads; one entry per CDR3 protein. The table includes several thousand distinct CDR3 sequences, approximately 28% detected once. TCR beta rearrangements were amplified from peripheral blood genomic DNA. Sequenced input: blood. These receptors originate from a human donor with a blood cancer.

CDR3 residues: CASSRQGPPYGYTF. The CDR3 bases are TGTGCCAGCAGCCGACAGGGGCCCCCCTATGGCTACACCTTC. The rearrangement links TRBV6-2 or TRBV6-3 to TRBJ1-2; TRBD1 aligns across 8 bases. Looked up from germline, CDR1 is MNHEY and CDR2 is SVGEGT. V gave up 6 bases and J gave up 4 bases; unmatched junction bases: 7. CDR3 length: 14 residues.

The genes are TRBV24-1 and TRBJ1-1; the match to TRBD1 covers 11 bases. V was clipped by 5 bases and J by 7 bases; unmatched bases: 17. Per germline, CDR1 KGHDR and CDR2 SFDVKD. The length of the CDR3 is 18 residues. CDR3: CATSVPEIGTGGTIEAFF. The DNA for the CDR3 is TGTGCCACCAGTGTGCCCGAGATCGGGACAGGGGGAACGATTGAAGCTTTCTTT.

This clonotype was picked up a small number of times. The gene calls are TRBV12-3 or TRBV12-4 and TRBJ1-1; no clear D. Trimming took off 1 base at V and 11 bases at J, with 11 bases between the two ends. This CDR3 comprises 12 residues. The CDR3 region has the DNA TGTGCCAGCAGTTTAGATTGGGAGGCCGCTTTCTTT. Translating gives CASSLDWEAAFF.

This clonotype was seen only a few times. The CDR3, as DNA: TGTGCCAGCATACGGGGGGGTAACAATGAGCAGTTCTTC. Translation gives CASIRGGNNEQFF. The gene calls are TRBV6-2 or TRBV6-3 and TRBJ2-1; 8 nucleotides line up with TRBD2. V lost 7 bases and J lost 5; bases outside the gene matches: 4. In germline, CDR1 is MNHEY, CDR2 SVGEGT. This CDR3 has 13 residues.

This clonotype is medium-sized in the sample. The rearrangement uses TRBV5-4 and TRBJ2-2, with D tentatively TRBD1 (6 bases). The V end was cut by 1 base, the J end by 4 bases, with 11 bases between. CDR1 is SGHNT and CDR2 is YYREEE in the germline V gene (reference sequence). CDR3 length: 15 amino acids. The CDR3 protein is CASSLQGHGTGELFF. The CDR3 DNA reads TGTGCCAGCAGCTTGCAGGGGCATGGCACCGGGGAGCTGTTTTTT. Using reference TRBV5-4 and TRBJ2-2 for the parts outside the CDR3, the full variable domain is ETGVTQSPTHLIKTRGQQVTLRCSSQSGHNTVSWYQQALGQGPQFIFQYYREEENGRGNFPPRFSGLQFPNYSSELNVNALELDDSALYLCASSLQGHGTGELFFGEGSRLTVL.